Included here is one TCR beta chain sequence, with context. Original methodology: Nucleated cell counts were estimated from reference gene primer amplification. TCRdb's table, derived via immunoSEQ multiplex PCR, lists solely in-frame clones and lacks some. V, J and clone size reflect that table, while D and trimming were determined from the DNA. The table includes 190,000 or so clones, 80% to 90% detected once. This entry comes from a study of blood T cell repertoires in COVID-19. Across the study: The United States, Italy and Spain provided the acute and convalescent COVID-19 samples. The analysed material was cDNA or gDNA that came from T cells, B-cell-depleted T cells, or PBMCs.

Cohort placement rested on clinical history that participants reported themselves. The CDR3 length is 14 residues. The germline gives CDR1 SEHNR, CDR2 FQNEAQ (reference sequence). The V and J ends lost 2 bases and 9 bases, in that order; junction bases with no gene match: 3. The TCR sequence derives from a young man who had recovered from COVID-19. This chain joins TRBV7-9 and TRBJ1-6, with 8 bases identical to TRBD1. The sample comprised PBMCs or T cells enriched from blood (not recorded which). CDR3 in amino acids: CASSLSGGLSPLHF. The CDR3 coding sequence is TGTGCCAGCAGCTTATCAGGGGGCCTTTCACCCCTCCACTTT. Together with reference TRBV7-9 and TRBJ1-6, the CDR3 gives the full variable domain: DTGVSQNPRHKITKRGQNVTFRCDPISEHNRLYWYRQTLGQGPEFLTYFQNEAQLEKSRLLSDRFSAERPKGSFSTLEIQRTEQGDSAMYLCASSLSGGLSPLHFGNGTRLTVT.